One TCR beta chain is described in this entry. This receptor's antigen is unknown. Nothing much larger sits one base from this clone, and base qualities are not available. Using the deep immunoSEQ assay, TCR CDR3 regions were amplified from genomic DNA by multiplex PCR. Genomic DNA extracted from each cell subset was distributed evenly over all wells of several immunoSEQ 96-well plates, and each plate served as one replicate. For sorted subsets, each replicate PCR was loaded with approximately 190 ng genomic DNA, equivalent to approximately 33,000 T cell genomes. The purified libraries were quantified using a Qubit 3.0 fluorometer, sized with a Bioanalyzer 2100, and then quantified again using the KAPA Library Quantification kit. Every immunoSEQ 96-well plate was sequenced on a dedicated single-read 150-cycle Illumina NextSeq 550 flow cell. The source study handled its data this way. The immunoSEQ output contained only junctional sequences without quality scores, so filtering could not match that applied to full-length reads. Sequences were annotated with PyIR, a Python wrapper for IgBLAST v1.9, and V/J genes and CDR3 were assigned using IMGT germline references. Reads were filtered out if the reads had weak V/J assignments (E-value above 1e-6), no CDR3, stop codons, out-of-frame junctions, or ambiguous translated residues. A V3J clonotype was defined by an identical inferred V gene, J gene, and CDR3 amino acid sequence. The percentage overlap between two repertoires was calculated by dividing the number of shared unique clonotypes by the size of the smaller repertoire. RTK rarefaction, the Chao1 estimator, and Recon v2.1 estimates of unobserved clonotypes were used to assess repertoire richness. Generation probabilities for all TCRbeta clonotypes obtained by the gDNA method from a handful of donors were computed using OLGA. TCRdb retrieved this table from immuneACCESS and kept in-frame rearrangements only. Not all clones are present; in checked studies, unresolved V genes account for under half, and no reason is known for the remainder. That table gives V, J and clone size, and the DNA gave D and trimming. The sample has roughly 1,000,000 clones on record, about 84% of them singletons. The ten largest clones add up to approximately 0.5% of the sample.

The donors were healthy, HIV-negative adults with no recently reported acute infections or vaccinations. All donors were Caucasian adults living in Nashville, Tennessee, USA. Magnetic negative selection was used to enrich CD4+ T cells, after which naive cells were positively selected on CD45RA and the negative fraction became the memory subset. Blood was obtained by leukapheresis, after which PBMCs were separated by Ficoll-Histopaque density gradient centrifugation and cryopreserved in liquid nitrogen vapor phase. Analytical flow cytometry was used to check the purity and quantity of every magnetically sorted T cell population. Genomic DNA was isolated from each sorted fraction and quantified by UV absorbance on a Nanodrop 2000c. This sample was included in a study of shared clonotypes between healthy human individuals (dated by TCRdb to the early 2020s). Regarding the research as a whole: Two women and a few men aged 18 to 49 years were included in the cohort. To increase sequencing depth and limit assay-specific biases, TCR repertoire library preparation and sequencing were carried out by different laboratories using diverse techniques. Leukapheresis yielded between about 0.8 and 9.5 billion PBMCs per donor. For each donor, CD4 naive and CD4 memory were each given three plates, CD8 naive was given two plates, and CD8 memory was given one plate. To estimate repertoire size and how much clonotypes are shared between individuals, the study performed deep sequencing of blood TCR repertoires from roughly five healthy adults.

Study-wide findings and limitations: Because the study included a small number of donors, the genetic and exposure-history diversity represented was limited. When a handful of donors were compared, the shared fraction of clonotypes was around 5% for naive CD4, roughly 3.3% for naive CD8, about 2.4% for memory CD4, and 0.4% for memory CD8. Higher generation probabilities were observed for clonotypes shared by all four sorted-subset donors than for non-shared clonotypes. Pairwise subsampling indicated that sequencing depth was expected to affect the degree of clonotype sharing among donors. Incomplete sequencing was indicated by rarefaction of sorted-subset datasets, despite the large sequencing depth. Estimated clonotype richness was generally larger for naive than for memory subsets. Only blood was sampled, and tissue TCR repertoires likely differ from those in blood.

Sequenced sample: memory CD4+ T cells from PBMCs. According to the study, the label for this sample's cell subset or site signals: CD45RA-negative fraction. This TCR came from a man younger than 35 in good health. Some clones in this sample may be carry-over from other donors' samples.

CDR3 region: CASSTKGPGLAGVRETQYF. The nucleotides are TGTGCCAGCAGCACCAAAGGACCCGGACTAGCGGGAGTCCGGGAGACCCAGTACTTC. In this chain, TRBV7-2 is recombined with TRBJ2-5; 13 junctional bases match TRBD2. For CDR1 and CDR2, the germline V gene lists SGHTA and FQGNSA. The CDR3 goes from the cysteine to the phenylalanine over 19 residues. Only the CDR3 part of the read is kept: 57 bases, read in frame from the first base. Compared with germline, V lacks 5 bases and J lacks 5 bases; bases without a gene match: 17.